The rows below give T cell receptor beta chains drawn from one sample of a study of spatial heterogeneity in lung cancer. TCRdb used MiXCR to reprocess the 5' RACE reads, holding one entry per CDR3 protein. The sample comprises some 120,000 distinct CDR3 sequences, approximately 12% of which are singletons, and approximately 16% rests with the top ten. The sample consisted of PBMCs, taken at follow-up. These receptors came from a male donor with early-stage non-small cell lung cancer. Each CDR3 is given with its conserved first and last residue. Each record gives: D gene, J gene, clone size, V gene, CDR3 protein, CDR3 DNA. The D gene is left open where the match is weak. Some rows mark clone size as missing; the rest say once, few, many or name a class of expanded clone.

TRBD2,TRBJ2-7,-,TRBV20-1,CSASPGGARNEQYF,TGCAGTGCTAGTCCGGGGGGGGCCAGGAACGAGCAGTACTTC
-,TRBJ2-1,few,TRBV4-1,CATTGGTGFYNEQFF,TGCGCCACTACGGGGGGGACAGGGTTTTACAATGAGCAGTTCTTC
-,TRBJ2-7,few,TRBV12-2,CASRPYLVPSCF,TGTGCAAGTCGCCCCTACTTAGTTCCCTCATGCTTC
TRBD1,TRBJ1-5,few,TRBV6-6,CASSSDRTGKNQPQHF,TGTGCCAGCAGTTCAGATCGGACAGGAAAAAATCAGCCCCAGCATTTT
-,TRBJ2-2,few,TRBV12-3/TRBV12-4,CASSLSGRNTGELFF,TGTGCCAGCAGTTTGTCGGGACGGAACACCGGGGAGCTGTTTTTT
TRBD1,TRBJ2-2,-,TRBV7-2,CASSSKGRDSYLNTGELFF,TGTGCCAGCAGCTCTAAAGGACGGGACAGCTACTTGAACACCGGGGAGCTGTTTTTT
-,TRBJ2-3,many,TRBV18,CASSPSDTQYF,TGTGCCAGCTCACCCTCAGATACGCAGTATTTT
-,TRBJ2-3,-,TRBV28,CASSRRGGSTDTQYF,TGTGCCAGCAGCCGCAGGGGGGGGAGCACAGATACGCAGTATTTT
-,TRBJ2-5,few,TRBV29-1,CSVEKVVDRGETQYF,TGCAGCGTTGAAAAGGTGGTGGACAGAGGGGAGACCCAGTACTTC
TRBD1,TRBJ2-2,many,TRBV7-9,CASSTRTGRAGELFF,TGTGCCAGCAGCACCCGGACAGGGCGGGCCGGGGAGCTGTTTTTT
-,TRBJ1-6,-,TRBV9,CASSVAGAGSPLHF,TGTGCCAGCAGCGTAGCAGGGGCGGGTTCACCCCTCCACTTT
TRBD1,TRBJ1-1,-,TRBV28,CASSLLGGQGMPEAFF,TGTGCCAGCAGTTTGCTCGGAGGACAGGGGATGCCTGAAGCTTTCTTT
TRBD2,TRBJ2-5,-,TRBV4-2,CASSQYSGANQETQYF,TGTGCCAGCAGCCAGTATAGCGGGGCAAACCAAGAGACCCAGTACTTC
-,TRBJ1-5,-,TRBV5-6,CASSPRPNQPQHF,TGTGCCAGCAGCCCTAGACCCAATCAGCCCCAGCATTTT
TRBD1,TRBJ1-1,few,TRBV7-8,CASSHDRDRGNTEAFF,TGTGCCAGCAGCCACGATAGGGACAGGGGGAACACTGAAGCTTTCTTT
-,TRBJ1-5,few,TRBV19,CASSIDPDADQPQHF,TGTGCCAGTAGTATAGACCCAGACGCAGATCAGCCCCAGCATTTT
TRBD1,TRBJ2-4,few,TRBV28,CASSLDRLRQGAKNIQYF,TGTGCCAGCAGTCTGGACCGCCTCCGACAGGGGGCCAAAAACATTCAGTACTTC
-,TRBJ1-3,many,TRBV12-3/TRBV12-4,CASSFYDGSSGNTIYF,TGTGCCAGCAGTTTTTATGACGGAAGCTCTGGAAACACCATATATTTT
-,TRBJ1-3,many,TRBV6-6,CASSYYLADGNTIYF,TGTGCCAGCAGTTACTATTTGGCAGACGGAAACACCATATATTTT
-,TRBJ1-5,many,TRBV7-9,CASSLTVNQPQHF,TGTGCCAGCAGCTTAACTGTTAATCAGCCCCAGCATTTT
TRBD2,TRBJ2-5,few,TRBV7-8,CASSPWTSGRETQYF,TGTGCCAGCAGCCCATGGACTAGCGGGAGGGAGACCCAGTACTTC
-,TRBJ1-5,-,TRBV4-1,CASSQDVNNQPQHF,TGCGCCAGCAGCCAAGATGTGAACAATCAGCCCCAGCATTTT
TRBD1,TRBJ2-2,many,TRBV9,CASSRGQGAAGELFF,TGTGCCAGCAGCAGGGGACAGGGTGCAGCAGGGGAGCTGTTTTTT
-,TRBJ2-3,many,TRBV2,CASGSDLGTQYF,TGTGCCAGCGGAAGTGATTTGGGTACGCAGTATTTT
-,TRBJ2-1,many,TRBV5-1,CASSLVPGDYEQFF,TGCGCCAGCAGCTTGGTACCAGGAGACTATGAGCAGTTCTTC
-,TRBJ2-3,-,TRBV12-3/TRBV12-4,CASSFSRPGATDTQYF,TGTGCCAGCAGTTTTTCGCGGCCGGGGGCGACAGATACGCAGTATTTT
TRBD2,TRBJ2-1,-,TRBV24-1,CATSPSGGYNEQFF,TGTGCCACCAGTCCAAGCGGGGGCTACAATGAGCAGTTCTTC
TRBD1,TRBJ2-7,-,TRBV28,CATGGLGYEQYF,TGTGCCACAGGGGGTCTTGGCTACGAGCAGTACTTC
-,TRBJ2-7,-,TRBV5-4,CASSAKSRGGEQYF,TGTGCCAGCAGCGCAAAATCAAGGGGCGGCGAGCAGTACTTC
-,TRBJ1-1,many,TRBV6-2/TRBV6-3,CASSRLWAGEAFF,TGTGCCAGCAGTCGTCTATGGGCAGGCGAAGCTTTCTTT
TRBD1,TRBJ1-1,few,TRBV3-1,CASSQVLAGGGNTEAFF,TGTGCCAGCAGCCAAGTACTGGCAGGGGGCGGGAACACTGAAGCTTTCTTT
-,TRBJ1-1,many,TRBV6-5,CASSYGQGSAEAFF,TGTGCCAGCAGTTACGGGCAGGGGAGTGCTGAAGCTTTCTTT
-,TRBJ2-1,-,TRBV6-2/TRBV6-3,CASTWTVSTPEQFF,TGTGCCAGCACCTGGACAGTGTCAACCCCAGAGCAGTTCTTC
-,TRBJ2-3,-,TRBV7-9,CASSFLDTRYF,TGTGCCAGCTCCTTTCTAGATACGCGGTATTTT
TRBD1,TRBJ2-7,-,TRBV6-6,CASSHPGQGLYEQYF,TGTGCCAGCAGTCATCCGGGACAGGGGCTCTACGAGCAGTACTTC
-,TRBJ1-1,-,TRBV12-3/TRBV12-4,CASSLGEMNTEAFF,TGTGCCAGCAGTTTAGGCGAGATGAACACTGAAGCTTTCTTT
-,TRBJ1-6,few,TRBV7-9,CASSLGASSYNSPLHF,TGTGCCAGCAGCTTAGGGGCCAGCTCCTATAATTCACCCCTCCACTTT
-,TRBJ2-7,-,TRBV21-1,CASSPATLQYF,TGTGCCAGCAGCCCTGCAACCCTCCAGTACTTC
TRBD1,TRBJ1-5,-,TRBV28,CASRLRDRVYSNQPQHF,TGTGCCAGCAGACTCCGGGACAGGGTTTATAGCAATCAGCCCCAGCATTTT
-,TRBJ2-7,few,TRBV5-1,CASSLGASTYEQYF,TGCGCCAGCAGCTTGGGGGCCAGTACCTACGAGCAGTACTTC
-,TRBJ1-1,-,TRBV27,CASSLSTVSTEAFF,TGTGCCAGCAGTTTATCGACAGTAAGCACTGAAGCTTTCTTT
TRBD1,TRBJ2-7,many,TRBV13,CASSPAGTGAHEQYF,TGTGCCAGCAGCCCGGCCGGGACAGGGGCCCACGAGCAGTACTTC
-,TRBJ2-7,once,TRBV30,CAWSMTRGEQYF,TGTGCCTGGAGTATGACACGAGGCGAGCAGTACTTC
-,TRBJ2-5,many,TRBV24-1,CATSEEETQYF,TGTGCCACCAGTGAAGAAGAGACCCAGTACTTC
TRBD2,TRBJ2-3,few,TRBV6-2/TRBV6-3,CASSYLGGGAADTQYF,TGTGCCAGCAGTTACCTTGGCGGGGGGGCGGCTGATACGCAGTATTTT
TRBD2,TRBJ2-5,few,TRBV7-2,CASSWDGGAPETQYF,TGTGCCAGCAGCTGGGACGGGGGGGCCCCAGAGACCCAGTACTTC
-,TRBJ1-2,many,TRBV15,CATRLGLDANYGYTF,TGTGCCACCAGGCTCGGCTTGGACGCAAACTATGGCTACACCTTC
TRBD1,TRBJ2-2,-,TRBV28,CASSFPGQVNTGELFF,TGTGCCAGCAGTTTTCCGGGACAGGTGAACACCGGGGAGCTGTTTTTT
TRBD2,TRBJ2-5,many,TRBV7-9,CASSPNLAEFAAQYF,TGTGCCAGCAGCCCCAACCTAGCGGAGTTCGCGGCCCAGTACTTC
-,TRBJ1-6,many,TRBV7-9,CASSPRGQSSPLHF,TGTGCCAGCAGCCCACGAGGACAGTCGTCGCCCCTCCACTTT
-,TRBJ1-3,few,TRBV29-1,CSARDRWGGNTRYF,TGCAGCGCTCGGGACCGCTGGGGTGGAAACACCAGATATTTT
-,TRBJ2-7,few,TRBV28,CASSDSGGSAYEQYF,TGTGCCAGCAGTGACTCTGGGGGGTCAGCCTACGAGCAGTACTTC
-,TRBJ2-2,many,TRBV5-1,CASSLQAGLTGELFF,TGCGCCAGCAGCTTGCAAGCAGGTCTTACCGGGGAGCTGTTTTTT
-,TRBJ2-3,-,TRBV7-9,CASSRSSTDTQYF,TGTGCCAGCAGCAGAAGTAGCACAGATACGCAGTATTTT
-,TRBJ2-7,few,TRBV20-1,CSARELSSSYEQYF,TGCAGTGCTAGAGAACTGTCCAGCTCCTACGAGCAGTACTTC
-,TRBJ2-4,-,TRBV20-1,CSATLDSWKNIQYF,TGCAGTGCTACCCTCGACAGTTGGAAAAACATTCAGTACTTC
-,TRBJ2-2,many,TRBV6-2/TRBV6-3,CASRGRPANTGELFF,TGTGCCAGCAGGGGACGGCCAGCGAACACCGGGGAGCTGTTTTTT
-,TRBJ2-5,-,TRBV7-2,CASSLNIEETQYF,TGTGCCAGCAGCTTAAATATCGAAGAGACCCAGTACTTC
-,TRBJ2-2,few,TRBV20-1,CSASEQPNTGELFF,TGCAGTGCTAGTGAGCAGCCAAACACCGGGGAGCTGTTTTTT